Following are 28 T cell receptor beta chains from one sample sequenced in a study of blood T cell repertoires in COVID-19. Here immunoSEQ multiplex PCR was the method, and the copy in TCRdb shows in-frame clones only, minus some. In the table there are approximately 200,000 clones, roughly 82% of which are singletons. The specimen sequenced was PBMCs or T cells enriched from blood (not recorded which). These receptors all stem from a woman between 25 and 40 years old who had recovered from COVID-19.

The chain employs TRBV6-1 and TRBJ2-7, with D possibly TRBD1 on 5 matching bases. Trimming stripped 3 bases from V and 5 bases from J, with 14 bases between. Germline-derived CDR1 and CDR2 are MNHNS and SASEGT. The CDR3 is 14 residues long. As DNA, the CDR3 is TGTGCCAGCAGTGACAGGGCCCCCAGCAACGAGCAGTACTTC. Translating it yields CASSDRAPSNEQYF.

V gene TRBV4-1 combines with J gene TRBJ1-1; D gene ambiguous. The germline V gene encodes CDR1 MGHRA and CDR2 YSYEKL. This CDR3 comprises 14 residues. V lost 5 bases, J lost 4 bases, and 14 bases lay in between. The CDR3 spells CASSVVSSPTEAFF. In DNA form, the CDR3 reads TGCGCCAGCAGCGTAGTGTCCTCCCCCACTGAAGCTTTCTTT.

The chain uses TRBV9 and TRBJ2-1; 7 bases are a match to TRBD2. CDR3 size: 15 residues. Germline V gene lookup returns CDR1 SGDLS and CDR2 YYNGEE. J lost 3 bases, V lost 4 bases, and 7 bases had no gene match. CDR3 residues: CASSPGREIYNEQFF. The DNA for the CDR3 is TGTGCCAGCAGCCCGGGGAGGGAGATCTACAATGAGCAGTTCTTC.

V and J are TRBV18 and TRBJ2-2; possible D gene TRBD2, 6 bases. Germline CDR1 is KGHSH and CDR2 is LQKENI. The CDR3 contains 19 residues. Trimming took off 7 bases at V and 3 bases at J, with 27 bases between the two ends. CDR3 protein: CASYGSALAPRRDTGELFF. CDR3 bases: TGTGCCAGCTATGGTTCCGCGCTAGCGCCCCGTAGGGACACCGGGGAGCTGTTTTTT.

This clone occurred once. The chain recombines TRBV3-1 (or the pseudogene TRBV3-2) with TRBJ2-2, with 8 bases aligning to TRBD2. Germline V gene data show CDR1 as LGHDT and CDR2 as YNNKEL (reference sequence). The CDR3 consists of 14 residues. V lost 8 bases and J lost 7; bases outside the gene matches: 9. DNA for the CDR3: TGTGCCAGCCGGCGAGCGGGAGAAGTCGGGGAGCTGTTTTTT. Its translation: CASRRAGEVGELFF.

The rearrangement uses TRBV27 and TRBJ2-1, with 9 positions matching TRBD2. This CDR3 is 16 amino acids long. V lost 3 bases and J lost 2; bases outside the gene matches: 5. Germline lookup yields CDR1 MNHEY and CDR2 SMNVEV (reference sequence). This CDR3 reads CASSLMTSGPYNEQFF. CDR3 in DNA: TGTGCCAGCAGTTTGATGACTAGCGGCCCCTACAATGAGCAGTTCTTC.

This clone showed up just a few times. The genes are TRBV11-2 and TRBJ2-5, with a possible D match to TRBD1 (6 bases). Germline CDR1 is SGHAT and CDR2 is FQNNGV. V dropped 5 bases and J dropped 5 bases, with 18 bases sitting between them. This CDR3 has 15 residues. As DNA, the CDR3 is TGTGCCAGCAGCCGAACCACTCTCAGGGGTGAGACCCAGTACTTC. This translates into CASSRTTLRGETQYF. The whole variable domain, filled in from reference TRBV11-2 and TRBJ2-5, reads EAGVAQSPRYKIIEKRQSVAFWCNPISGHATLYWYQQILGQGPKLLIQFQNNGVVDDSQLPKDRFSAERLKGVDSTLKIQPAKLEDSAVYLCASSRTTLRGETQYFGPGTRLLVL.

This chain joins TRBV15 and TRBJ1-3, with TRBD1 identical over 11 bases. This CDR3 spans 18 amino acids. Germline CDR1 is LNHNV and CDR2 is YYDKDF (reference sequence). The V and J ends lost 1 base and 2 bases, in that order; junction bases with no gene match: 7. The CDR3 bases are TGTGCCACCAGCAGAGGGGGGACAGGGGGTATAGCTGGAAACACCATATATTTT. This translates into CATSRGGTGGIAGNTIYF.

The chain joins TRBV6-5 to TRBJ1-3, with 10 nucleotides matching TRBD1. Germline assignment: CDR1 MNHEY and CDR2 SVGAGI. This CDR3 comprises 16 residues. V trimming: 2 bases; J trimming: 5 bases; junction bases outside the gene matches: 6. CDR3 in DNA: TGTGCCAGCAGTTACGTGCGACAGGGGGCGCGAAACACCATATATTTT. The encoded protein is CASSYVRQGARNTIYF.

The chain combines TRBV19 with TRBJ1-2, with a tentative D call TRBD1 (5 bases). The CDR3 runs to 15 residues. V dropped 6 bases and J dropped 2 bases, with 16 bases sitting between them. Germline lookup yields CDR1 LNHDA and CDR2 SQIVND (reference sequence). Here the CDR3 reads CASRRPREGNYGYTF. CDR3 nucleotide sequence: TGTGCCAGTAGAAGACCTCGGGAGGGGAACTATGGCTACACCTTC. Supplemented by reference TRBV19 and TRBJ1-2, the full variable domain reads DGGITQSPKYLFRKEGQNVTLSCEQNLNHDAMYWYRQDPGQGLRLIYYSQIVNDFQKGDIAEGYSVSREKKESFPLTVTSAQKNPTAFYLCASRRPREGNYGYTFGSGTRLTVV.

The chain employs TRBV11-2 and TRBJ2-7; D remains unclear. This CDR3 contains 13 residues. V was pared by 7 bases and J by 2 bases, with 12 bases between. Germline CDR1 SGHAT, CDR2 FQNNGV. CDR3 in amino acids: CASMPTSTYEQYF. CDR3 sequence (DNA): TGTGCCAGCATGCCGACAAGCACCTACGAGCAGTACTTC.

The chain joins TRBV6-5 to TRBJ1-1, with D maybe TRBD1 (5 bases). Trimming pared 6 bases from V and 1 base from J, leaving 15 bases between. The CDR3 has 15 amino acids. Germline V gene sequence: CDR1 MNHEY, CDR2 SVGAGI. CDR3 DNA: TGTGCCAGCAGACCCACCCCTACAGGGAACACTGAAGCTTTCTTT. Translating it yields CASRPTPTGNTEAFF.

The chain joins TRBV28 to TRBJ1-4; tentatively, D is TRBD1 (5 bases). In germline, CDR1 is MDHEN, CDR2 SYDVKM. V was clipped by 4 bases and J by 6 bases, with 21 bases between them. This CDR3 spans 17 amino acids. The CDR3, as DNA: TGTGCCAGCAGTTACAGGCCCCATCAGCGCCGCCATGAAAAACTGTTTTTT. Translated: CASSYRPHQRRHEKLFF.

This chain joins TRBV5-5 and TRBJ2-7; no reliable D call. Trimming cost V 0 bases and J 3 bases, with 16 bases left between them. Germline V gives CDR1 SGHKS, CDR2 YYEKEE (reference sequence). The CDR3 is 16 residues long. The CDR3: CASSLVLGNSVYEQYF. The CDR3 DNA follows: TGTGCCAGCAGCTTGGTCTTGGGCAACTCGGTCTACGAGCAGTACTTC.

V and J are TRBV13 and TRBJ2-7; unclear D gene. Germline lookup yields CDR1 PRHDT and CDR2 FYEKMQ (reference sequence). The length of the CDR3 is 14 residues. The germline V and J ends were trimmed by 0 bases and 5 bases, with 11 bases remaining between them. Here the CDR3 reads CASSLGRSTNEQYF. CDR3 nucleotides: TGTGCCAGCAGCTTAGGCCGTTCGACAAACGAGCAGTACTTC. Supplemented by reference TRBV13 and TRBJ2-7, the full variable domain reads AAGVIQSPRHLIKEKRETATLKCYPIPRHDTVYWYQQGPGQDPQFLISFYEKMQSDKGSIPDRFSAQQFSDYHSELNMSSLELGDSALYFCASSLGRSTNEQYFGPGTRLTVT.

This chain connects TRBV9 to TRBJ2-3; 13 nucleotides line up with TRBD2. This CDR3 region has 18 residues. Germline lookup yields CDR1 SGDLS and CDR2 YYNGEE. Germline trimming cut 3 bases from V and 5 bases from J; bases unmatched to any gene: 12. This CDR3 is CASSGGTWTSGSEDTQYF. The CDR3 DNA is TGTGCCAGCAGCGGGGGGACTTGGACTAGCGGGAGCGAAGATACGCAGTATTTT.

The genes are TRBV3-1 (or the pseudogene TRBV3-2) and TRBJ1-1; D is undetermined. CDR1 is LGHDT, CDR2 YNNKEL, per germline (reference sequence). Trimming cost V 3 bases and J 1 base, with 9 bases left between them. The CDR3 covers 14 residues. CDR3 region: CASSQIDQNTEAFF. The CDR3 nucleotides read TGTGCCAGCAGCCAGATAGATCAGAACACTGAAGCTTTCTTT.

The gene calls are TRBV6-5 and TRBJ2-7, with a weak D call TRBD2 (6 bases). V gave up 8 bases and J gave up 3 bases, with 14 bases separating them. The CDR3 is made up of 13 amino acids. Germline V CDR1 and CDR2: MNHEY, SVGAGI. In DNA, the CDR3 is TGTGCCAGCCGGAGGGACGGCTACTACGAGCAGTACTTC. Encoded protein: CASRRDGYYEQYF.

This rearrangement joins TRBV27 to TRBJ1-1; D unresolved. The CDR3 is 15 amino acids. V was pared by 0 bases and J by 11 bases, with 19 bases between. The V gene's germline CDR1 is MNHEY and CDR2 SMNVEV (reference sequence). The CDR3 DNA reads TGTGCCAGCAGTTTATCGCGAGGAGGAGGGTTTGGGGCTTTCTTT. Translated: CASSLSRGGGFGAFF.

J is TRBJ2-3 and V is TRBV23-1, with no clear D. TRBV23-1 is classed as an ORF, of uncertain function. The CDR3 length is 17 residues. V shed 3 bases and J shed 0 bases, with 16 bases lying between them. In DNA form, the CDR3 reads TGCGCCAGCAGTCACCCCGTCCCCAGGTATAGCACAGATACGCAGTATTTT. It encodes CASSHPVPRYSTDTQYF.

This clone has just a few counts. DNA of the CDR3: TGTGCCAGCAGCATCAGGGCGGCTAATGAAAAACTGTTTTTT. It translates to CASSIRAANEKLFF. V is TRBV28 and J is TRBJ1-4; tentatively, D is TRBD1 (5 bases). The CDR3 length is 14 residues. V was shortened by 6 bases and J by 3 bases, with 11 bases between the two germline ends. Germline V lookup: CDR1 MDHEN, CDR2 SYDVKM.

The chain couples TRBV30 to TRBJ2-2; D is possibly TRBD2 (6 bases). The CDR3 contains 15 residues. V was cut by 4 bases and J by 1 base, with 13 bases left in between. Germline-derived CDR1 and CDR2 are GTSNPN and SVGIG (reference sequence). CDR3 nucleotides: TGTGCCTGGATCGGGGGAGTGGAGAACACCGGGGAGCTGTTTTTT. Protein: CAWIGGVENTGELFF.

The genes are TRBV6-5 and TRBJ1-1; D unclear. Trimming took off 6 bases at V and 1 base at J, with 9 bases between the two ends. The CDR3 totals 13 residues. Germline V gene sequence: CDR1 MNHEY, CDR2 SVGAGI. The CDR3 DNA reads as TGTGCCAGCAGGAATGGGCAGAACACTGAAGCTTTCTTT. Its translation: CASRNGQNTEAFF.

CDR3 sequence reads: CASRKMGQNSYEQYF. Here the CDR3 DNA reads TGTGCCAGCAGGAAGATGGGACAGAACTCCTACGAGCAGTACTTC. This chain joins TRBV27 and TRBJ2-7, with TRBD1 identical over 7 bases. Looked up from germline, CDR1 is MNHEY and CDR2 is SMNVEV (reference sequence). The length of the CDR3 is 15 residues. Trimming at V came to 6 bases and at J to 0 bases, leaving 8 bases not matched to a gene.

The chain uses TRBV9 and TRBJ2-2; 7 bases align to TRBD2. CDR1 and CDR2 from the germline V gene are SGDLS and YYNGEE. This CDR3 spans 15 amino acids. V trimming: 3 bases; J trimming: 1 base; junction bases outside the gene matches: 3. The CDR3 here is CASSDGLVNTGELFF. DNA for the CDR3: TGTGCCAGCAGCGACGGACTAGTGAACACCGGGGAGCTGTTTTTT.

The chain uses TRBV10-3 and TRBJ2-7; 8 bases are shared with TRBD1. CDR1 ENHRY and CDR2 SYGVKD come from the germline V gene. This CDR3 has 15 amino acids. The V and J ends lost 4 bases and 1 base, in that order; junction bases with no gene match: 6. CDR3 region: CAISGKQGVSYEQYF. The CDR3 DNA reads TGTGCCATCAGTGGAAAACAGGGGGTATCCTACGAGCAGTACTTC.

CDR3 sequence (DNA): TGCAGCGCAACGATGGGGAGGACTAGCCTAGGATTGGGGTATTTT. It is translated as CSATMGRTSLGLGYF. This chain uses TRBV29-1 with TRBJ2-3, with TRBD2 identical over 8 bases. This CDR3 comprises 15 residues. Germline V gives CDR1 SQVTM, CDR2 ANQGSEA. V dropped 7 bases and J dropped 14; count of bases not matched to a gene: 23.

This chain links TRBV30 with TRBJ1-1; weak D call: TRBD1 (6 bases). CDR1 is GTSNPN, CDR2 SVGIG, per germline (reference sequence). CDR3 length: 17 residues. V shed 4 bases and J shed 4 bases, with 25 bases lying between them. The CDR3 bases are TGTGCCTGGAAATCCCTACAGGACAGAACTCGTGGCACTGAAGCTTTCTTT. This sequence encodes CAWKSLQDRTRGTEAFF.